This TCR beta chain came from a study of T cells of healthy individuals. TCRdb itself ran the 5' RACE reads through MiXCR, one entry per CDR3 protein. Of around 79,000 distinct CDR3 sequences listed, about 4.8% were seen once; the top ten hold about 7.5%. The CDR3 has 14 residues. Per the germline V gene, CDR1 is KGHDR and CDR2 is SFDVKD. The V segment lost 4 bases and the J segment 4 bases; nucleotides outside the gene matches: 5. This clonotype was counted a few times. This sequence originates from a female donor in good health. The rearrangement joins TRBV24-1 to TRBJ2-5, with 7 bases matching TRBD2. Here the CDR3 reads CATSDPGGGETQYF. The CDR3 nucleotides read TGTGCCACCAGTGACCCGGGAGGAGGAGAGACCCAGTACTTC.